This T cell receptor beta chain was obtained from a study of control samples from healthy donors and cancer patients. The table came from immunoSEQ multiplex PCR; TCRdb's copy has only in-frame clones and leaves some out. The data contain approximately 150,000 clones, about 90% of them seen just once; the ten biggest clones take up 5.5% to 9%. Germline CDR1 and CDR2: SGHAT and FQNNGV. V lost 5 bases to trimming and J lost 5 bases, with 15 bases between them. This CDR3 is built from 14 residues. Sequenced sample: blood. The V gene is TRBV11-2, the J gene TRBJ2-5; D is uncertain. This receptor was taken from a man aged 18 to 30 in good health. This CDR3 is CASSLRRVSETQYF. The CDR3 nucleotides are TGTGCCAGCAGCCTAAGACGGGTATCGGAGACCCAGTACTTC.